This T cell receptor beta chain originates from a study of blood T cell repertoires in COVID-19. Looking at the study overall: T cells, B-cell-depleted T cells, or PBMCs provided the cDNA or gDNA that served as material.

Germline CDR1 LNHDA, CDR2 SQIVND (reference sequence). CDR3 length: 16 residues. With 6 bases clipped from V and 2 bases from J, the junction kept 9 bases outside the gene matches. This table comes from immunoSEQ multiplex PCR, and its TCRdb copy is limited to in-frame clones, with some not included. Of about 170,000 clones in the sample, approximately 86% were seen once. Patients from Seattle were sampled longitudinally, starting during active infection. The genes are TRBV19 and TRBJ2-5; TRBD2 matches at 10 bases. The clonotype comes from a woman between 40 and 55 years old with COVID-19, enrolled during active disease. Material: peripheral blood. The CDR3 DNA reads TGTGCCAGTAGGCGGACTAGCGGTCGAGGGCAAGAGACCCAGTACTTC. Translating it yields CASRRTSGRGQETQYF.